The present T cell receptor (beta chain) was sequenced within a study of vaccination and CD4 T cells after COVID-19. Regarding treatment: approximately 9-day PBMC culture with coronavirus spike peptide pools or control peptides (ViraFEST assay). The V gene's germline CDR1 is MRHNA and CDR2 SNTAGT. This CDR3 region has 15 residues. V was clipped by 6 bases and J by 4 bases, with 16 bases between them. Researchers used the Oncomine TCR Beta short-read assay to sequence DNA from cultured CD4+ T cells. Investigators obtained genomic DNA by extraction from cultured CD4+ T cells. TCRdb re-called the PCR reads through MiXCR, storing one row per CDR3 protein. This repertoire shows about 10,000 distinct CDR3 sequences, approximately 26% found once; its top ten account for 46%. For this clonotype: Its cognate antigen is unknown.

This clonotype was sampled from a human donor who received a COVID-19 vaccine. Specimen: CD4+ T cells from blood, cultured in vitro, collected before SARS-CoV-2 vaccination. The rearrangement links TRBV6-4 to TRBJ2-1, with a weak D call TRBD1 (5 bases). CDR3 sequence reads: CASRFDRQQYNEQFF. CDR3 coding DNA: TGTGCCAGCAGGTTTGACAGACAACAATACAATGAGCAGTTCTTC.